Sequencing of this T cell receptor (beta chain) was carried out in a study of patients and donors after allogeneic stem cell transplantation. Via MiXCR, TCRdb re-called the RT-PCR reads, giving one row per CDR3 protein. The sample includes about 960,000 distinct CDR3 sequences, roughly 18% of them seen just once. This clonotype showed up just a few times. Germline CDR1 and CDR2: SGHAT and FQDESV (reference sequence). V lost 3 bases and J lost 5, with 13 bases in between. This CDR3 comprises 14 residues. Material for sequencing was blood, either unsorted or a sorted T cell fraction (not recorded which). J is TRBJ1-2 and V is TRBV11-1; D perhaps matches TRBD1 (6 bases). This sequence was found in a human donor who was either an allogeneic HSCT recipient or a stem cell or donor lymphocyte infusion donor (not recorded which). It is not recorded whose cells these are; they may come from a transplant donor. The DNA for the CDR3 is TGTGCCAGCAGCTTGCAGGGGCCGTTGTATGGCTACACCTTC. It yields the protein CASSLQGPLYGYTF.